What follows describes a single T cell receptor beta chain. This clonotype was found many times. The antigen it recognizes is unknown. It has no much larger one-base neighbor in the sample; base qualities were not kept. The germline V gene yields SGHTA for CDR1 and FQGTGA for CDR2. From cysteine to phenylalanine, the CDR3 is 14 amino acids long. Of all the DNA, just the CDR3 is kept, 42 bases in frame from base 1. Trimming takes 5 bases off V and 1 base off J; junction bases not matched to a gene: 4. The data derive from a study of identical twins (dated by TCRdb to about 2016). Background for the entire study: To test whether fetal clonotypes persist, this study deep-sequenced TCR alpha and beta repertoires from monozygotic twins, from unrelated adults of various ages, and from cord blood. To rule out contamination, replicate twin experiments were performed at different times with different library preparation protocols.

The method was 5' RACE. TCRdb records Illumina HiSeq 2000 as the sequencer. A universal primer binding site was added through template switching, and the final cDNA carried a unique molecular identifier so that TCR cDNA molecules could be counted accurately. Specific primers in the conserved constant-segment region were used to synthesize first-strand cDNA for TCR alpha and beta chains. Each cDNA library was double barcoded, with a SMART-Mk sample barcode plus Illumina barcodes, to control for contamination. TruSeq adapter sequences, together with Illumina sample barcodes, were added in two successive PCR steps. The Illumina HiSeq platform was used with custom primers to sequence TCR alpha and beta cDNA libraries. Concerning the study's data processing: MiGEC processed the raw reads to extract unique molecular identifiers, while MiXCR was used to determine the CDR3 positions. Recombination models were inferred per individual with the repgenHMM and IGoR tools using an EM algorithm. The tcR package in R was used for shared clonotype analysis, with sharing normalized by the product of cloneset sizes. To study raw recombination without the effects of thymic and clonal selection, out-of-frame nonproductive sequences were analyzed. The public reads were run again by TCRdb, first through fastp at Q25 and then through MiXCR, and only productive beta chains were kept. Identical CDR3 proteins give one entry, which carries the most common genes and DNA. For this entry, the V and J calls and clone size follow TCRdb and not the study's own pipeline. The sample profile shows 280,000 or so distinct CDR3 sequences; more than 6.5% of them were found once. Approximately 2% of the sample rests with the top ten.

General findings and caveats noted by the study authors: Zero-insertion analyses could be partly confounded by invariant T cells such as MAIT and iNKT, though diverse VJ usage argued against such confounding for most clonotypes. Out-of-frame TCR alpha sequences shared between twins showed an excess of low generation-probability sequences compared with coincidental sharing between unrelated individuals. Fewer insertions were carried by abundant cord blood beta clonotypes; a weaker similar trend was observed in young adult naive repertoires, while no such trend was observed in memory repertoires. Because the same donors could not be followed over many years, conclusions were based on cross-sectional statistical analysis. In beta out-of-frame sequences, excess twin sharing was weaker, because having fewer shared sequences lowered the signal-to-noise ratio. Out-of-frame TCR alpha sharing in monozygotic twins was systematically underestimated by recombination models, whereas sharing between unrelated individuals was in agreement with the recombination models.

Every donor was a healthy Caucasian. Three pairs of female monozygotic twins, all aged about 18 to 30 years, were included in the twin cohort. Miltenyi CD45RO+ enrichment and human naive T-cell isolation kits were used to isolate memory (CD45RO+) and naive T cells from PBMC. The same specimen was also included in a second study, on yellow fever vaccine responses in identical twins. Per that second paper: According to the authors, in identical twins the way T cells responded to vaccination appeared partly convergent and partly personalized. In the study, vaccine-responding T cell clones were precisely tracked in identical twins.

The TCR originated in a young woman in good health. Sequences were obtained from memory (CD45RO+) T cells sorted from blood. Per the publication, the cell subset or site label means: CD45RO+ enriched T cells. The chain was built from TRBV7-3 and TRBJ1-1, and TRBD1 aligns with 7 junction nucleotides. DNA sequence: TGTGCCAGCAGCAGACAGGGTGCGAACACTGAAGCTTTCTTT. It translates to CASSRQGANTEAFF.